This T cell receptor (beta chain) is from a study of cytomegalovirus exposure and HLA in healthy donors (TCRdb year 2017). General notes on the study: An earlier analysis of approximately 640 of the donors reported about 250 Gb of sequence data and 117 million unique TCR beta sequences from 190 million or so T cells. In a later genetic analysis, genome-wide SNP genotypes for about three fifths of the roughly 670 donors were used, and that subset was treated as a discovery cohort. The study aimed to test whether cataloging public T cell receptors could reveal signatures of past pathogen exposure. A separate validation cohort of approximately 120 different subjects was used in addition to the roughly 640-subject first cohort. The later analysis used no new phenotypic data to find candidate immune exposures, relying instead on TCR beta sequences and their occurrence across donors. The study profiled the T cell repertoires of fewer than 850 subjects by immunosequencing and related them to cytomegalovirus serostatus. A later analysis re-examined previously published TCR beta repertoires from over 500 donors and added high-resolution HLA genotyping to investigate patterns of TCR occurrence. HLA typing included class I and class II loci at four-digit resolution. A few DR-DQ haplotypes were handled as single units for association and clustering because linkage in the cohort was strong. High-throughput TCR immunosequencing, statistical association of individual TCRs with disease status, and machine learning were combined to predict cytomegalovirus infection status. An earlier analysis of several hundred of the donors used high-throughput TCR beta sequencing to judge whether each TCR beta V gene segment behaved as functional or pseudogenic. Typing coverage differed by locus: A, B, C, DRB1 and DQB1 were typed in about 629-630 donors, DQA1 in approximately 520, DPA1 in around 610, and DPB1 in just under 480. An early release covering roughly 600 HLA-typed donors comprised about 320 gigabases of sequencing data and around 80 million unique TCR sequences. Of the 398 genotyped donors, about 80% fell in the genetic ancestry cluster associated with self-reported Caucasian donors. Every repertoire in the discovery cohort had been generated on one and the same sequencing platform. Among around 400 genotyped donors of the cohort, an average of 235,054 unique TCR beta nucleotide sequences were sequenced per donor, 15% to 20% of them non-productive. Donor age, sex, ethnicity and CMV serostatus were collected together with the repertoire data. Broad study findings and their caveats: Cytomegalovirus status was reported to be diagnosed by the classifier with high specificity and sensitivity in both the original and validation cohorts. Some IMGT-functional V segments, including TRBV6-2 and TRBV6-3, could not be distinguished by the 87-base-pair reads and were therefore excluded. According to a later analysis, parvovirus B19, influenza, CMV and Epstein-Barr virus appeared linked to several top co-occurrence clusters. Linkage disequilibrium might explain the correlated functional status among segregating V segments, but an unknown experimental factor could not be ruled out. Across donors, most TCR sequences were observed very rarely, whereas some public TCRs were present in many individuals. Specific HLA alleles were associated with around 18,000 TCR beta sequences at a false discovery rate of 0.05 in a later analysis. In a later genetic analysis, a missense DCLRE1C variant was associated with V-gene and J-gene trimming of TCR beta chains, and the association was replicated in an independent cohort. Presence/absence analyses assumed roughly uniform sequencing depth across donors, an assumption that may not hold. A further reported finding was that TCR beta sequences accurately predicted the HLA-A and HLA-B alleles for most subjects in the first cohort. In an earlier analysis of some 640 of the donors, most TCR beta V segments were observed in productive rearrangements about 87% or about 30% of the time, broadly matching IMGT annotations. A group of highly shared sequence variants was considered likely to be a technical artifact of the sequencing pipeline. The authors suggested that the approach could potentially be extended to other disease states and immunological phenotypes. A few of the identified cytomegalovirus-associated TCR beta chains were confirmed in vitro to be specific for cytomegalovirus antigens. The only immune exposure information available for the cohort was CMV serostatus. HLA typing was unavailable for some donors at each locus, so association tests used only the typed subset. When HLA alleles, especially DR and DQ, strongly co-occurred, attributing TCR associations to individual alleles was difficult. A later analysis found that HLA-associated TCR beta chains were more clonally expanded and had lower generation probabilities than equally common non-associated chains. A later analysis found that most CMV-associated TCR beta chains appeared HLA-restricted, with HLA associations seemingly driven largely by CMV exposure. The study gave a list of some 150 TCR beta chains associated with cytomegalovirus. Compared with the roughly 720-donor mean, donors in an Asian-associated ancestry cluster had fewer N-insertions in productive TCRs, according to a later genetic analysis. In this cohort, only TCR beta chains were sequenced, and detectable features were limited by the absence of alpha or paired-chain data. The earlier analysis of a few hundred of the donors excluded 15 to 20 rarely observed V segments, including chromosome 9 orphons, because counts were too low. In a later analysis, TCR association rates were found to vary across HLA loci, with the most associated TCRs seen for DRB1 alleles and the fewest for HLA-C alleles.

In the case of this clone: Its antigen is currently not known.

The library came from the immunoSEQ multiplex PCR assay. The multiplex PCR relied on a mix of 60 forward primers for TCR Vbeta segments and 13 reverse primers for TCR Jbeta segments. Amplification of the CDR3 region of rearranged TCR beta genes was performed with a multiplex PCR assay on genomic DNA. On the Illumina HiSeq System, the amplified TCR beta libraries were sequenced as 87-base-pair reads. The source study handled its data this way. A later analysis counted tens of millions of unique TCR beta chains across the 690 or so repertoires, and around 9.9 million of these chains were shared by at least two donors. Raw reads were error-corrected and collapsed into unique sequences by a nearest-neighbor algorithm in which closely related sequences were merged to remove PCR and sequencing errors. CDR3 sequences were aligned to IMGT reference sequences to assign V, D and J gene segments. For a sequence to be retained, at least a six-nucleotide match to both a V gene segment and a J gene segment was required. Rearrangements were classified as productive when the CDR3 lacked stop codons and remained in frame with V and J, and all other rearrangements were classified as non-productive. CDR3 was defined by IMGT convention, running from the second conserved V-encoded cysteine to the conserved J-encoded phenylalanine. The earlier analysis of roughly 590 of the donors excluded any sequence lacking an unambiguous match to a single V gene segment. An earlier analysis of several hundred of the donors classified V segments as functional when productive rearrangements were above 56.7% and as segregating when the standard deviation between donors was above 5%. A statistical classification framework was developed to diagnose cytomegalovirus status using the catalog of TCR beta chain sequences. In a later analysis, TCR nucleotide sequences were compared against IMGT/GENE-DB human TR gene sequences so that V and J genes could be assigned. In a later analysis, CDR3 sequences and most-parsimonious VDJ recombination scenarios were assigned using the TCRdist pipeline. In a later analysis, each TCR beta chain was defined by its CDR3 amino acid sequence together with its V-gene family, and reads without a unique V-gene family were excluded. A later analysis removed over 500 highly shared, low-generation-probability nucleotide sequences to deal with suspected cross-contamination and a sequencing artifact. For each public chain, a later analysis derived a clonal expansion index from normalized ranks of inferred template counts within each repertoire. In a later analysis, generation probabilities were computed with a VDJ recombination model fitted to out-of-frame rearrangements, and the resulting probabilities were checked against IGoR. In a later analysis, hypergeometric tests were used to score TCR-TCR, TCR-HLA and TCR-CMV co-occurrence, with a repertoire-size bias correction applied to TCR pairs. A later analysis estimated false discovery rates by permuting HLA or CMV assignments 20 times. In a later analysis, co-occurring TCRs were grouped using DBSCAN, with TCRdist sequence similarity added in when clustering inside HLA-allele-positive subsets. For co-occurrence clustering, repertoires with fewer than 30,000 or more than 120,000 public chains were excluded, along with several repertoires with anomalous nucleotide sharing. In TCRdb, the immuneACCESS table is reduced to in-frame sequences with V and J assigned. These tables do not hold every clone; where another copy was compared, an unresolved V gene accounts for under half, and the others remain unexplained. V and J calls plus clone size are reproduced from that table; the DNA served to infer D and trimming. The table for this sample lists around 200,000 clones. The ten top clones hold more than 0.75% of the sample.

For CDR1 and CDR2, the germline V gene lists SGHTA and FQGNSA. The CDR3 runs 14 amino acids, cysteine and phenylalanine included. Solely the CDR3 DNA is kept, with 42 bases framed from the first base. Deletion took 5 bases off V and 2 bases off J, with a span of 13 bases between the germline ends. The cohort was made up of several hundred healthy bone marrow donors. Cohort members were all nominally healthy when sampled, although unrecorded immune exposures were likely present. The donor tested CMV seropositive and was one of the 289 seropositive cohort members. A peripheral blood sample was collected from each donor, and TCR beta sequencing was performed on peripheral blood mononuclear cells. Genomic DNA was extracted from the blood cell samples with the Qiagen DNeasy Blood Extraction Kit.

This TCR was sampled from a woman aged 25 to 39 in good health and CMV-seropositive. Sequenced material: PBMCs. This sequence uses TRBV7-2 and TRBJ2-7; there is no confident call for the D gene. The CDR3: CASSRPGTAYEQYF. The sequence in DNA is TGTGCCAGCAGCCGCCCAGGTACGGCCTACGAGCAGTACTTC.